What follows are 21 T cell receptor beta chains derived from one specimen sequenced in a study of a mutant IDH1 vaccine in newly diagnosed glioma. No antigen has been assigned to these receptors. The time point is: week 5, during vaccination. With topical imiquimod, each dose of the vaccine consisted of 300 ug of mutant IDH1 20-mer peptide. TCRdb keeps only in-frame clones here, not all; method: immunoSEQ multiplex PCR. Of roughly 30,000 clones in the sample, roughly 90% were seen once. The sequences come from PBMCs, collected from a glioma patient whose treatment included an IDH1 peptide vaccine. The receptors here all came from a man aged 18-30 years with glioma.

This clone was counted a single time. The chain is built from TRBV5-1 and TRBJ2-5, with 10 bases lining up with TRBD1. J gave up 2 bases and V 4 bases, and 8 bases lay outside the gene matches. The V gene's germline CDR1 is SGHRS and CDR2 YFSETQ. This CDR3 has 16 residues. The CDR3 sequence is CASSTIQGQGQETQYF. As DNA, the CDR3 is TGCGCCAGCAGCACTATACAGGGACAGGGGCAAGAGACCCAGTACTTC. The full variable domain, with the rest looked up from reference TRBV5-1 and TRBJ2-5, is KAGVTQTPRYLIKTRGQQVTLSCSPISGHRSVSWYQQTPGQGLQFLFEYFSETQRNKGNFPGRFSGRQFSNSRSEMNVSTLELGDSALYLCASSTIQGQGQETQYFGPGTRLLVL.

The genes are TRBV30 and TRBJ2-7; TRBD2 aligns across 7 bases. The V gene's germline CDR1 is GTSNPN and CDR2 SVGIG (reference sequence). Losses at the gene ends were 5 bases for V and 3 bases for J; bases not matched to a gene: 10. This CDR3 spans 14 amino acids. CDR3 nucleotide sequence: TGTGCCTGGTCCTATTCAGCGGGGCTCTACGAGCAGTACTTC. Its protein is CAWSYSAGLYEQYF.

The V gene is TRBV6-1, the J gene TRBJ1-5, with a weak D call TRBD1 (5 bases). The V gene lost 2 bases and the J gene lost 6 bases, with 8 bases spanning the gap. This CDR3 spans 13 amino acids. Per the germline V gene, CDR1 is MNHNS and CDR2 is SASEGT. This chain's CDR3 is CASSELGVQPQHF. CDR3 DNA sequence: TGTGCCAGCAGTGAATTGGGGGTTCAGCCCCAGCATTTT.

The rearrangement links TRBV30 to TRBJ1-3, with D hard to call. The length of the CDR3 is 14 residues. Between the trimmed V and J ends, which lost 4 bases and 0 bases, there was a span of 10 bases. Germline V CDR1 and CDR2: GTSNPN, SVGIG (reference sequence). The DNA for the CDR3 is TGTGCCTGGAAGGCTGGAGCCTCTGGAAACACCATATATTTT. This gives the protein CAWKAGASGNTIYF.

This clone appeared a single time. This chain connects TRBV2 to TRBJ2-1; 9 nucleotides match TRBD2. Per germline, CDR1 SNHLY and CDR2 FYNNEI. With 2 bases clipped from V and 1 base from J, the junction kept 0 bases outside the gene matches. This CDR3 has 15 residues. The CDR3, as DNA: TGTGCCAGCAGTGAACTAGCGGGATCCTACAATGAGCAGTTCTTC. Translated, it gives CASSELAGSYNEQFF.

V usage is TRBV29-1 and J usage is TRBJ1-2; TRBD1 matches 8 bases. In germline, CDR1 is SQVTM, CDR2 ANQGSEA. The CDR3 is made up of 15 amino acids. Unmatched junction bases numbered 12, after V lost 5 bases and J lost 4 bases. For the CDR3, the DNA is TGCAGCGTTCTGGACAGGGCTTCAGGTGCCTATGGCTACACCTTC. It translates to CSVLDRASGAYGYTF. Complete variable domain (other parts from reference TRBV29-1 and TRBJ1-2): SAVISQKPSRDICQRGTSLTIQCQVDSQVTMMFWYRQQPGQSLTLIATANQGSEATYESGFVIDKFPISRPNLTFSTLTVSNMSPEDSSIYLCSVLDRASGAYGYTFGSGTRLTVV.

CDR3: CASSLSDRVSNQPQHF. CDR3 coding DNA: TGTGCCAGCAGCCTGTCGGACAGGGTTAGCAATCAGCCCCAGCATTTT. The chain has TRBV4-2 and TRBJ1-5; 8 nucleotides align to TRBD1. The CDR3 runs to 16 residues. Trimming removed 4 bases from V and 0 bases from J; junction bases left unmatched: 5. Germline V gene data show CDR1 as LGHNA and CDR2 as YNFKEQ.

This clone appeared once. The gene calls are TRBV2 and TRBJ1-2; TRBD1 matches 7 bases. The CDR3 contains 15 residues. CDR1 is SNHLY, CDR2 FYNNEI, per germline. The trim removed 5 bases at V and 7 bases at J, leaving 13 bases unmatched. CDR3 nucleotide sequence: TGTGCCAGCAGTAAGGGGGCAGCTACGACTGCTGGCTACACCTTC. It specifies CASSKGAATTAGYTF.

This sequence joins TRBV4-3 and TRBJ2-6; possible D gene TRBD1, 5 bases. Trimming cost V 4 bases and J 0 bases, with 7 bases left between them. From germline, CDR1 is LGHNA and CDR2 YSLEER. The CDR3 is made up of 15 amino acids. The CDR3 loop is CASSRDSSGANVLTF. In nucleotides, the CDR3 is TGCGCCAGCAGCCGAGACAGCTCTGGGGCCAACGTCCTGACTTTC.

This clone is a singleton in its sample. V and J are TRBV6-1 and TRBJ1-1; tentative D call: TRBD1 (6 bases). The CDR3 spans 15 residues. V lost 0 bases and J lost 1, with 9 bases in between. Germline V gene sequence: CDR1 MNHNS, CDR2 SASEGT. CDR3 sequence (DNA): TGTGCCAGCAGTGAAGCGGGACATACGAACACTGAAGCTTTCTTT. Protein sequence: CASSEAGHTNTEAFF.

The rearrangement joins TRBV9 to TRBJ1-5, with D uncertain. The germline V and J ends were trimmed by 0 bases and 6 bases, with 13 bases remaining between them. Germline V gene lookup returns CDR1 SGDLS and CDR2 YYNGEE. This CDR3 is 15 amino acids long. Here the CDR3 DNA reads TGTGCCAGCAGCGTAGGAGTGTCAGGAGGTCAGCCCCAGCATTTT. Protein: CASSVGVSGGQPQHF.

V usage is TRBV7-2 and J usage is TRBJ1-4; D unresolved. The germline V gene has CDR1 SGHTA and CDR2 FQGNSA. This CDR3 comprises 14 residues. V lost 3 bases and J lost 5, with 10 bases in between. CDR3 residues: CASSFFGQNEKLFF. The CDR3 coding sequence is TGTGCCAGCAGCTTTTTCGGCCAAAATGAAAAACTGTTTTTT.

This clone was detected once. The germline gene is not matched at one end of the junction; a read error may be the cause. The J gene is TRBJ2-4, the V gene TRBV2, with D possibly matching TRBD2 (5 bases). Germline CDR1 SNHLY, CDR2 FYNNEI. This CDR3 spans 12 amino acids. Written as DNA, the CDR3 is TGTGCCAGCAGGACCTCAACGGGGTTGAGCGACTTC. It yields the protein CASRTSTGLSDF.

The chain recombines TRBV4-1 with TRBJ2-1, with 13 bases lining up with TRBD2. The germline V gene has CDR1 MGHRA and CDR2 YSYEKL. Trimming took 0 bases from V and 8 from J; bases not matched to a gene: 4. The CDR3 is 16 amino acids. For the CDR3, the DNA is TGCGCCAGCAGCCAAGATCATACTAGCGGGAGGGATGAGCAGTTCTTC. Translated: CASSQDHTSGRDEQFF.

A few counts support this clone. The chain recombines TRBV5-1 with TRBJ2-2; D uncertain. V lost 0 bases and J 4 bases, leaving 4 bases between the germline ends. The CDR3 consists of 13 residues. Germline V lookup: CDR1 SGHRS, CDR2 YFSETQ. Here the CDR3 reads CASSLGGTGELFF. In DNA, the CDR3 is TGCGCCAGCAGCTTGGGGGGCACCGGGGAGCTGTTTTTT.

The chain uses TRBV7-2 and TRBJ2-5; the match to TRBD2 covers 8 bases. Germline trimming cut 1 base from V and 5 bases from J; bases unmatched to any gene: 6. The CDR3 sequence is 15 residues long. Per the germline V gene, CDR1 is SGHTA and CDR2 is FQGNSA. CDR3 protein: CASSLGGGPGETQYF. The CDR3 nucleotides read TGTGCCAGCAGCTTAGGCGGGGGGCCGGGGGAGACCCAGTACTTC. Looking up the rest from reference TRBV7-2 and TRBJ2-5 gives the full variable domain: GAGVSQSPSNKVTEKGKDVELRCDPISGHTALYWYRQSLGQGLEFLIYFQGNSAPDKSGLPSDRFSAERTGGSVSTLTIQRTQQEDSAVYLCASSLGGGPGETQYFGPGTRLLVL.

The chain links TRBV6-6 to TRBJ2-1, with D possibly called TRBD1 or TRBD2 (7 bases each). CDR3 length: 14 amino acids. The V gene lost 2 bases and the J gene lost 9 bases, with 14 bases spanning the gap. Germline CDR1 MNHNY, CDR2 SVGAGI (reference sequence). The CDR3 coding sequence is TGTGCCAGCAGTTACCTCGCCAGGGGGGGTGAGCAGTTCTTC. It is translated as CASSYLARGGEQFF.

There are a few counts of this clone. V usage is TRBV30 and J usage is TRBJ1-4, with D perhaps matching TRBD1 (5 bases). CDR3 length equals 13 residues. Germline V gives CDR1 GTSNPN, CDR2 SVGIG (reference sequence). V dropped 2 bases and J dropped 4 bases, with 8 bases sitting between them. The CDR3 DNA is TGTGCCTGGAGTCAGGGAGGTAATGAAAAACTGTTTTTT. Its protein is CAWSQGGNEKLFF. Based on the CDR3 plus reference TRBV30 and TRBJ1-4, the full variable domain is SQTIHQWPATLVQPVGSPLSLECTVEGTSNPNLYWYRQAAGRGLQLLFYSVGIGQISSEVPQNLSASRPQDRQFILSSKKLLLSDSGFYLCAWSQGGNEKLFFGSGTQLSVL.

The chain joins TRBV18 to TRBJ1-1; D perhaps matches TRBD1 (5 bases). The CDR3 covers 15 residues. From germline, CDR1 is KGHSH and CDR2 LQKENI. With 3 bases removed from V and 0 bases from J, the gap between germline ends came to 11 bases. The CDR3 reads CASSPGGRMNTEAFF. In nucleotides, the CDR3 is TGTGCCAGCTCACCCGGGGGTCGCATGAACACTGAAGCTTTCTTT.

V is TRBV9 and J is TRBJ2-3; 15 bases agree with TRBD2. J lost 6 bases, V lost 3 bases, and 5 bases had no gene match. The CDR3 has 16 residues. Per germline, CDR1 SGDLS and CDR2 YYNGEE. The CDR3 region is CASSASGTSGGDTQYF. In DNA form, the CDR3 reads TGTGCCAGCAGCGCTTCCGGGACTAGCGGGGGGGATACGCAGTATTTT.

J is TRBJ1-5 and V is TRBV7-8; D may be TRBD1 (5 bases). V gave up 5 bases and J gave up 3 bases, with 23 bases separating them. Germline lookup yields CDR1 SGHVS and CDR2 FQNEAQ. The CDR3 runs 18 residues. The CDR3 bases are TGTGCCAGCAGCCATCATGACAGCCAGGGTCCTGCCAATCAGCCCCAGCATTTT. Its translation is CASSHHDSQGPANQPQHF.